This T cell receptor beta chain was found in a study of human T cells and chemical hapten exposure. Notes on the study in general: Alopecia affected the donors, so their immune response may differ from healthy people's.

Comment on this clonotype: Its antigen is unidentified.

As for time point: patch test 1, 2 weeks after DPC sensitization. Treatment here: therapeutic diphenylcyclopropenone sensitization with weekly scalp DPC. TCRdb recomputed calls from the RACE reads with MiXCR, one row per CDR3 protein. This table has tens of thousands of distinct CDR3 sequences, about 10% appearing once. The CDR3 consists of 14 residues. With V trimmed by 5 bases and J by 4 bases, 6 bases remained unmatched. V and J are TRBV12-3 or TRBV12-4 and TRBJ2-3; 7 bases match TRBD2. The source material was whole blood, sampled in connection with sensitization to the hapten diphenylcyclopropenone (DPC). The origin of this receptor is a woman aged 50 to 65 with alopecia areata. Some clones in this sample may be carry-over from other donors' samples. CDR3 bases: TGTGCCAGCAGTCAGACTAGCCAGGCAGATACGCAGTATTTT. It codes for CASSQTSQADTQYF.